The rows below give T cell receptor beta chains drawn from one sample of a study of T cells in tuberculosis. Some clones are missing from TCRdb's copy, which holds only in-frame ones; the method was immunoSEQ multiplex PCR. In the table there are some 34,000 clones, 85% to 95% of which are singletons. Sequenced sample: PBMCs. These receptors were taken from a donor aged 10-29 years with latent tuberculosis or without tuberculosis infection. CDR3s include the opening cysteine and the closing phenylalanine or tryptophan. A D gene is named only where the DNA matches it firmly. Clone size is stated in some rows and not others, as once, few, many or a class when expanded.

>TRBD1|TRBJ2-1|NA|TRBV6-1
TGTGCCAGCAGCCCGACAGGGGATTTTAACAATGAGCAGTTCTTC
CASSPTGDFNNEQFF
>TRBD1|TRBJ1-1|NA|TRBV6-5
TGTGCCAGCAGAAGCGGACAGGGGCGGGCTTTCTTT
CASRSGQGRAFF
>NA|TRBJ1-2|NA|TRBV29-1
TGCAGCGTTTGGGCCCCTAACTATGGCTACACCTTC
CSVWAPNYGYTF
>NA|TRBJ2-7|NA|TRBV4-3
TGCGCCAGCATCGAAGGAACAGATCTTCGGTACTTC
CASIEGTDLRYF
>TRBD1|TRBJ1-6|NA|TRBV2
TGTGCCAGCAGGCAAGCTGGGACAGGGGGGAATTCACCCCTCCACTTT
CASRQAGTGGNSPLHF
>NA|TRBJ1-1|once|TRBV29-1
TGCAGCGTTGACGCCTCTGCGGAGGGAGCTTTCTTT
CSVDASAEGAFF
>TRBD2|TRBJ2-1|NA|TRBV6-1
TGTGCCAGCAGTGAAGCGAGCGGACTAGCGGGGGTGTGGGTCTTC
CASSEASGLAGVWVF
>TRBD1|TRBJ1-1|NA|TRBV5-1
TGCGCCAGCAGCATGCAGGGGGCGGTGACTGAAGCTTTCTTT
CASSMQGAVTEAFF
>NA|TRBJ2-6|NA|TRBV27
TGTGCCAGCAGTCCCACAGGGACCGGGGCCAACGTCCTGACTTTC
CASSPTGTGANVLTF
>NA|TRBJ1-5|NA|TRBV27
TGTGCCAGCAGTTTTTTCACGGGGGTGGGCAATCAGCCCCAGCATTTT
CASSFFTGVGNQPQHF
>NA|TRBJ2-2|NA|TRBV6-6
TGTGCCAGCACTCTATCCACCGGGGAGCTGTTTTTT
CASTLSTGELFF
>TRBD2|TRBJ2-1|few|TRBV15
TGTGCCACCAGCGGAGAGGGTAGCGGGGGTTCCCCCTACAATGAGCAGTTCTTC
CATSGEGSGGSPYNEQFF
>TRBD2|TRBJ2-3|NA|TRBV9
TGTGCCAGCAGCGTAGGGGCTAGCGGGGGGGACACAGATACGCAGTATTTT
CASSVGASGGDTDTQYF
>TRBD2|TRBJ2-1|NA|TRBV7-3
TGTGCCAGCAGCTTAGTGGGTAGCGGGACTTACAATGAGCAGTTCTTC
CASSLVGSGTYNEQFF
>TRBD1|TRBJ2-7|NA|TRBV27
TGTGCCAGCAGTAAGACAGGGGAAGGCTACGAGCAGTACTTC
CASSKTGEGYEQYF
>TRBD1|TRBJ1-2|NA|TRBV7-2
TGTGCCAGCAGGCCCGGGACAGGGGGCGGCTATGGCTACACCTTC
CASRPGTGGGYGYTF
>NA|TRBJ2-5|NA|TRBV4-2
TGTGCCAGCAGCCCTCCCCAGGAAGAGACCCAGTACTTC
CASSPPQEETQYF
>NA|TRBJ1-2|NA|TRBV19
TGTGCCAGTAGTATGAGACCACCGGGGGACTATGGCTACACCTTC
CASSMRPPGDYGYTF
>NA|TRBJ2-3|NA|TRBV7-9
TGTGCCAGCAGCTTCGGGGGAGTCGGAACAGATACGCAGTATTTT
CASSFGGVGTDTQYF
>NA|TRBJ2-7|NA|TRBV30
TGTGCCTGGAGTCACTCCTACGAGCAGTACTTC
CAWSHSYEQYF
>TRBD2|TRBJ2-3|NA|TRBV9
TGTGCCAGCAGCGATCTGGAAAAGCTAGCGGGGGGGAGCACAGATACGCAGTATTTT
CASSDLEKLAGGSTDTQYF
>TRBD1|TRBJ1-5|NA|TRBV2
TGTGCCAGCAGTGGGGACAGGGGAAATGATCAGCCCCAGCATTTT
CASSGDRGNDQPQHF
>NA|TRBJ1-3|NA|TRBV20-1
TGCAGTGCTACCTCGGTGAACACCATATATTTT
CSATSVNTIYF
>TRBD2|TRBJ2-2|NA|TRBV29-1
TGCAGCGTATTAGCGGGGGGGATGACCGGGGAGCTGTTTTTT
CSVLAGGMTGELFF
>TRBD1|TRBJ1-2|NA|TRBV7-3
TGTGCCAGCAGCCCGGACAGGGGGTATAATGGCTACACCTTC
CASSPDRGYNGYTF
>NA|TRBJ1-3|NA|TRBV19
TGTGCCAGTACCCGTCGATGGGGGGATGGAGGAAACACCATATATTTT
CASTRRWGDGGNTIYF
>NA|TRBJ1-3|NA|TRBV5-1
TGCGCCAGCAGCTTAAACAGGGAAAACTCTGGAAACACCATATATTTT
CASSLNRENSGNTIYF
>TRBD1|TRBJ2-7|NA|TRBV6-6
TGTGCCAGCAGTTACTCGAGTCCAGGGGGCGGGGAGCAGTACTTC
CASSYSSPGGGEQYF
>NA|TRBJ2-2|NA|TRBV7-3
TGTGCCAGCAGCTTACAAGCTTTCACCGGGGAGCTGTTTTTT
CASSLQAFTGELFF
>NA|TRBJ2-7|NA|TRBV23-1
TGCGCCAGCACGAATAGGGGTGGCCATTACGAGCAGTACTTC
CASTNRGGHYEQYF
>NA|TRBJ1-1|NA|TRBV7-3
TGTGCCAGCAGCCGGGGGAGTACCCACACTGAAGCTTTCTTT
CASSRGSTHTEAFF
>NA|TRBJ2-3|NA|TRBV18
TGTGCCAGCTCACCAGATTTGAGTAGAAGCACAGATACGCAGTATTTT
CASSPDLSRSTDTQYF
>NA|TRBJ1-2|NA|TRBV27
TGTGCCAGCCTCGACAGGATCTATGGCTACACCTTC
CASLDRIYGYTF
>TRBD2|TRBJ2-7|NA|TRBV6-1
TGTGCCAGCAGTGAATTCCCCAGCGGGGGCTCCTACGAGCAGTACTTC
CASSEFPSGGSYEQYF
>TRBD1|TRBJ2-7|once|TRBV19
TGTGCCAGTAGTCGACAGGGCAACTCCTACGAGCAGTACTTC
CASSRQGNSYEQYF
>NA|TRBJ1-5|NA|TRBV19
TGTGCCAGTAGTATCGGAAGATGGAGTCAGCCCCAGCATTTT
CASSIGRWSQPQHF
>NA|TRBJ1-1|NA|TRBV6-5
TGTGCCAGCAGTGCAGACAGGCGCACTGAAGCTTTCTTT
CASSADRRTEAFF
>NA|TRBJ2-2|NA|TRBV25-1
TGTGCCAGCGAAAAACGTCAGCGGCACACCGGGGAGCTGTTTTTT
CASEKRQRHTGELFF
>NA|TRBJ2-7|NA|TRBV4-3
TGCGCCAGCAGCCCGCTTCCAGCGGGTGCCTACGAGCAGTACTTC
CASSPLPAGAYEQYF
>TRBD1|TRBJ1-2|NA|TRBV4-1
TGCGCCAGCAGCCAAGGTGACAGGGGGCTGTGGGGCTACACCTTC
CASSQGDRGLWGYTF
>NA|TRBJ2-7|NA|TRBV12-5
TGTGCTAGTGGCCCGGACAGTGACTACGAGCAGTACTTC
CASGPDSDYEQYF
>NA|TRBJ1-2|NA|TRBV5-1
TGCGCCAGCAGCGGAAGAGGACGGGGTTATGGCTACACCTTC
CASSGRGRGYGYTF
>NA|TRBJ2-3|NA|TRBV19
TGTGCCAGTAGCCCCCCGGGGGCAGATACGCAGTATTTT
CASSPPGADTQYF
>NA|TRBJ2-1|NA|TRBV7-3
TGTGCCAGCAGCTCTAATCGGGACTCAAGGGGTCCTGAGCAGTTCTTC
CASSSNRDSRGPEQFF
>TRBD1|TRBJ1-2|once|TRBV4-1
TGCGCCAGCAGCCTAAGAGGAGACAGGGAGAGCTATGGCTACACCTTC
CASSLRGDRESYGYTF
>NA|TRBJ1-6|few|TRBV4-1
TGCGCCAGCAGCCAAGGTAGAGCGAGGACACGGATTTCACCCCTCCACTTT
CASSQGRARTRISPLHF
>NA|TRBJ2-3|NA|TRBV19
TGTGCCAGTAGTATCCCCGGGGGCACAGATACGCAGTATTTT
CASSIPGGTDTQYF
>NA|TRBJ2-1|NA|TRBV9
TGTGCCAGCAGCGTAGGCTCAGGGGGGTCCTACAATGAGCAGTTCTTC
CASSVGSGGSYNEQFF
>TRBD1|TRBJ1-3|NA|TRBV6-6
TGTGCCAGCAGTTACACCACAGGGGATGGTGGAAACACCATATATTTT
CASSYTTGDGGNTIYF
>NA|TRBJ2-3|NA|TRBV9
TGTGCCAGCAGGAAGGGACATAGCACAGATACGCAGTATTTT
CASRKGHSTDTQYF
>NA|TRBJ1-2|NA|TRBV15
TGTGCCACCAGCAGAGATGCAGGGCCTTATGGCTACACCTTC
CATSRDAGPYGYTF
>NA|TRBJ2-3|NA|TRBV4-1
TGCGCCAGCAGCTCGTTGACAGTATATTCAGATACGCAGTATTTT
CASSSLTVYSDTQYF
>NA|TRBJ2-5|NA|TRBV5-5
TGTGCCAGCAGCTTGGAGGTCGGACAGCAAGAGACCCAGTACTTC
CASSLEVGQQETQYF
>NA|TRBJ1-5|NA|TRBV4-3
TGCGCCAGCAGCCAGACCAACAGGGCGGGTCAGCCCCAGCATTTT
CASSQTNRAGQPQHF
>TRBD1|TRBJ2-1|NA|TRBV5-1
TGCGCCAGCAGTTACGGACAGGAGGTTAATGAGCAGTTCTTC
CASSYGQEVNEQFF
>TRBD1|TRBJ2-3|NA|TRBV4-3
TGCGCCAGCAGCCAAGACCCGGGACAGGGGGCAAAAGATACGCAGTATTTT
CASSQDPGQGAKDTQYF
>TRBD1|TRBJ1-6|NA|TRBV30
TGTGCCTGGAGTGGGAGGACAGGCTATAATTCACCCCTCCACTTT
CAWSGRTGYNSPLHF